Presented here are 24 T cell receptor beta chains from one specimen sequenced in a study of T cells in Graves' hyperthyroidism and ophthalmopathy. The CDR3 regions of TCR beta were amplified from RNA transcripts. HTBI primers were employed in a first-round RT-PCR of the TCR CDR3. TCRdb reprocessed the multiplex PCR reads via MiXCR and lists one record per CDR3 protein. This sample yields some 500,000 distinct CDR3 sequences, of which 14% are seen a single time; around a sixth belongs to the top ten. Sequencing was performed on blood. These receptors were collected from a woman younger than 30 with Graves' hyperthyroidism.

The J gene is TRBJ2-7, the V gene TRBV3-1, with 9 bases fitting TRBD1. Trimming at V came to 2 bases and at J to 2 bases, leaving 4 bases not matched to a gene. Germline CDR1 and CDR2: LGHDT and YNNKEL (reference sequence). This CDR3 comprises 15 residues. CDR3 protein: CASSQLTGGPYEQYF. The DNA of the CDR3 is TGTGCCAGCAGCCAATTAACAGGGGGCCCCTACGAGCAGTACTTC.

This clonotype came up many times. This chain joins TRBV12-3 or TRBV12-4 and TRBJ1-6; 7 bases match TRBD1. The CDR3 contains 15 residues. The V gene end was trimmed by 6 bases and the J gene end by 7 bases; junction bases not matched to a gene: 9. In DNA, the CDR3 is TGTGCCAGCAGGCCTAGACAGGGTGGAAATTCACCCCTCCACTTT. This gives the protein CASRPRQGGNSPLHF.

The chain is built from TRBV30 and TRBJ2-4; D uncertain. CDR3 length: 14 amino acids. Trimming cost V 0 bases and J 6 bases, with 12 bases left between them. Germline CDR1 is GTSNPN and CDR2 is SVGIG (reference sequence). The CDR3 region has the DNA TGTGCCTGGAGTGTTAGAACTACCCTAAACATTCAGTACTTC. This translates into CAWSVRTTLNIQYF.

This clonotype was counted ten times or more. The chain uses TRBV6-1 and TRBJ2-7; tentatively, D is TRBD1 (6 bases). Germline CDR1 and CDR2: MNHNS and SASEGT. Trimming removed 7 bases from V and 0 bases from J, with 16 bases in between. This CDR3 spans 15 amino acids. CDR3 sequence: CASKILGASSYEQYV. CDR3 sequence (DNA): TGTGCCAGCAAAATTTTGGGGGCGAGCTCCTACGAGCAGTACGTC.

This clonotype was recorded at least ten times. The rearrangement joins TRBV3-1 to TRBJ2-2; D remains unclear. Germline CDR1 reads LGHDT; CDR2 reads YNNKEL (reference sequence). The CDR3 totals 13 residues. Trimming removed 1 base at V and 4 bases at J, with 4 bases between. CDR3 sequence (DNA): TGTGCCAGCAGCCAAGGGTCCACCGGGGAGCTGTTTTTT. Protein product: CASSQGSTGELFF.

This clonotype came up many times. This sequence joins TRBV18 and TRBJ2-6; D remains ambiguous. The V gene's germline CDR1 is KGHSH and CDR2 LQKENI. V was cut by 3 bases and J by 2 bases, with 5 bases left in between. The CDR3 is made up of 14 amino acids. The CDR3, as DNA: TGTGCCAGCTCACCGGACCCTGGGGCCAACGTCCTGACTTTC. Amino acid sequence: CASSPDPGANVLTF.

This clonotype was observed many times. The CDR3 protein is CASSPMGHTEAFF. The DNA for the CDR3 is TGTGCCAGCTCACCAATGGGGCACACTGAAGCTTTCTTT. The J gene is TRBJ1-1, the V gene TRBV18; D possibly corresponds to TRBD1 (5 bases). Trimming stripped 2 bases from V and 3 bases from J, with 7 bases between. Germline V lookup: CDR1 KGHSH, CDR2 LQKENI. The CDR3 spans 13 residues.

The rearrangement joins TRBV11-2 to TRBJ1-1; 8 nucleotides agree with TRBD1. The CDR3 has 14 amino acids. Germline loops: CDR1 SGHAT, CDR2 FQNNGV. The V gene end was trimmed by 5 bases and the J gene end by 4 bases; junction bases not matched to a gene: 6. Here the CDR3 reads CASSPRTGSTEAFF. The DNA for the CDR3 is TGTGCCAGCAGCCCACGGACAGGGAGCACTGAAGCTTTCTTT.

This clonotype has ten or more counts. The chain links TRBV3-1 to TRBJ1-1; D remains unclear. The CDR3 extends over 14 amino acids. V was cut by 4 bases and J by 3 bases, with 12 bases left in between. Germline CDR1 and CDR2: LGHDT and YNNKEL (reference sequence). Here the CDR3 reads CASSPRVLDTEAFF. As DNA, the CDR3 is TGTGCCAGCAGCCCCCGGGTGCTAGACACTGAAGCTTTCTTT.

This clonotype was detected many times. This chain's CDR3 is CASSEWGTGLGNTIYF. CDR3 in DNA: TGTGCCAGCAGTGAATGGGGGACAGGCCTCGGAAACACCATATATTTT. J is TRBJ1-3 and V is TRBV6-1; 8 bases fit TRBD1. CDR1 is MNHNS and CDR2 is SASEGT in the germline V gene. The CDR3 covers 16 residues. V lost 2 bases, J lost 4 bases, and 7 bases stayed unmatched.

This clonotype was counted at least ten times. The CDR3 sequence: CASSLEASGVGNEQFF. The CDR3 bases are TGTGCCAGCAGCTTAGAGGCTAGCGGGGTAGGCAATGAGCAGTTCTTC. The chain employs TRBV7-6 and TRBJ2-1; 9 positions agree with TRBD2. Germline lookup yields CDR1 SGHVS and CDR2 FNYEAQ. The CDR3 is 16 amino acids. The V and J ends lost 1 base and 6 bases, in that order; junction bases with no gene match: 7. The full variable domain, in which reference TRBV7-6 and TRBJ2-1 provide the parts outside the CDR3, is GAGVSQSPRYKVTKRGQDVALRCDPISGHVSLYWYRQALGQGPEFLTYFNYEAQQDKSGLPNDRFSAERPEGSISTLTIQRTEQRDSAMYRCASSLEASGVGNEQFFGPGTRLTVL.

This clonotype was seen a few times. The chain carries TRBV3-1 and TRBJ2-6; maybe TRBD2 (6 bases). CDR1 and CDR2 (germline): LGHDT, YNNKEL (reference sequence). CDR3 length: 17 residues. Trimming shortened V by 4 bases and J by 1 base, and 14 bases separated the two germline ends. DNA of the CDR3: TGTGCCAGCAGCCCCCCGGGGGACCGTTCTGGGGCCAACGTCCTGACTTTC. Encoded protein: CASSPPGDRSGANVLTF.

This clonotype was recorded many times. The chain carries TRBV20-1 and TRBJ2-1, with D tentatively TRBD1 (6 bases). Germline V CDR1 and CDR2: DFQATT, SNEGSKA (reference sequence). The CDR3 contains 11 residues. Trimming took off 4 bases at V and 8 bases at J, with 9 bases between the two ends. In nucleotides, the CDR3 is TGCAGTGCTATACAGGGCGATGAGCAGTTCTTC. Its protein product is CSAIQGDEQFF.

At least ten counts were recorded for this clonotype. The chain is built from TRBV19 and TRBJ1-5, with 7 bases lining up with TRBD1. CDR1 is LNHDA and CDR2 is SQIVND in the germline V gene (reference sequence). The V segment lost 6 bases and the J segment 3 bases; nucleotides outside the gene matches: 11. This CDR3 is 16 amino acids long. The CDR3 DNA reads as TGTGCCAGTAGGAGACGACAGGGAGGTGACAATCAGCCCCAGCATTTT. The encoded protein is CASRRRQGGDNQPQHF.

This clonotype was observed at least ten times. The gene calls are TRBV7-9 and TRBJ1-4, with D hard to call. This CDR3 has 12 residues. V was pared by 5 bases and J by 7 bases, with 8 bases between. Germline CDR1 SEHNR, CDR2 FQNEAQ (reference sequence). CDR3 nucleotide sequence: TGTGCCAGCAGCCCAGAGGCTGAAAAACTGTTTTTT. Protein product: CASSPEAEKLFF.

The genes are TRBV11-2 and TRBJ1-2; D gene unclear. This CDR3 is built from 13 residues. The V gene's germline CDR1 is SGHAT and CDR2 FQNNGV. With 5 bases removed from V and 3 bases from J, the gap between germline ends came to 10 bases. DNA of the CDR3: TGTGCCAGCAGCATGACGCGCTACTATGGCTACACCTTC. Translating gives CASSMTRYYGYTF.

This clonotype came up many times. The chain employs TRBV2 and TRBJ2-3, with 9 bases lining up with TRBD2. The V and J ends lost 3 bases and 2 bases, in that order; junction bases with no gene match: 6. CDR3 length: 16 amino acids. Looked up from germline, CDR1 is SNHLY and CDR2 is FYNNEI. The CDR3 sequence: CASSEVAGGPTDTQYF. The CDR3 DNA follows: TGTGCCAGCAGTGAGGTGGCGGGAGGGCCCACAGATACGCAGTATTTT.

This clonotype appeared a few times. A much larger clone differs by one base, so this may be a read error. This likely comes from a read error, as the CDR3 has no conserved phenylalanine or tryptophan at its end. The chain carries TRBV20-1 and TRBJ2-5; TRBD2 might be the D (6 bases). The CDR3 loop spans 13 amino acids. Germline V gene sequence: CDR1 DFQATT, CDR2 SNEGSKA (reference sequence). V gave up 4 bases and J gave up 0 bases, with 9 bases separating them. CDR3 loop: CSATRDYQETQYL. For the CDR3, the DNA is TGCAGTGCTACTCGGGACTACCAAGAGACCCAGTACCTC.

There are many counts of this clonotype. The CDR3 DNA follows: TGCAGCGTGTTCCTTTCTACCCAAGAGACCCAGTACTTC. It yields the protein CSVFLSTQETQYF. The chain has TRBV29-1 and TRBJ2-5; the D is unclear. V lost 6 bases, J lost 1 base, and 12 bases lay in between. The germline V gene has CDR1 SQVTM and CDR2 ANQGSEA. This CDR3 has 13 amino acids.

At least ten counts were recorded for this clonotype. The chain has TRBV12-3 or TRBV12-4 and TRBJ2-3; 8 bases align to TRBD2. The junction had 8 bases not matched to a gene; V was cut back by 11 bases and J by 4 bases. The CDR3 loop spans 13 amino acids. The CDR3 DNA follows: TGTGCCGTGAGCGGGAGTAATTCAGATACGCAGTATTTT. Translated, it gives CAVSGSNSDTQYF.

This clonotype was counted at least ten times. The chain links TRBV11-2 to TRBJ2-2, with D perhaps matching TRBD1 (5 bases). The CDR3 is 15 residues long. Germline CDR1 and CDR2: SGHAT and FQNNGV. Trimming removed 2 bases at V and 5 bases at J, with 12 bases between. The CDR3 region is CASSLMGAGTGELFF. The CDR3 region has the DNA TGTGCCAGCAGCTTAATGGGCGCAGGGACCGGGGAGCTGTTTTTT.

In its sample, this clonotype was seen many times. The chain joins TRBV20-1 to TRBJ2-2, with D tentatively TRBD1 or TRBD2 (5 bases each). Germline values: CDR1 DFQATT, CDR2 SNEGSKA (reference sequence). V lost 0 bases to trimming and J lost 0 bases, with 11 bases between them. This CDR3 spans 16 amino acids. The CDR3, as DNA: TGCAGTGCTAGAGACACGGGGCTACCGAACACCGGGGAGCTGTTTTTT. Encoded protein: CSARDTGLPNTGELFF.

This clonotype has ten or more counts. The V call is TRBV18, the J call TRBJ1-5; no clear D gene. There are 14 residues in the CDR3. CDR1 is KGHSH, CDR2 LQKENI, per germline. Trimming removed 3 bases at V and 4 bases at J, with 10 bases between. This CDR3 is CASSPGGPNQPQHF. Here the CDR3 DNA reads TGTGCCAGCTCACCCGGAGGACCGAATCAGCCCCAGCATTTT. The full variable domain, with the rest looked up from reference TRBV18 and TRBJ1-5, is NAGVMQNPRHLVRRRGQEARLRCSPMKGHSHVYWYRQLPEEGLKFMVYLQKENIIDESGMPKERFSAEFPKEGPSILRIQQVVRGDSAAYFCASSPGGPNQPQHFGDGTRLSIL.

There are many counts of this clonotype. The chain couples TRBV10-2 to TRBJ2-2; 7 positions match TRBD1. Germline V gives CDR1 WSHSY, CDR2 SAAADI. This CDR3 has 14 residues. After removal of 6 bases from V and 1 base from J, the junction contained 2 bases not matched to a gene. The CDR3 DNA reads TGCGCCAGCAGGGACAGGTTGAACACCGGGGAGCTGTTTTTT. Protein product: CASRDRLNTGELFF.